The T cell receptor (beta chain) under discussion was sequenced for a study of blood T cell repertoires in COVID-19. About the research overall: The United States, Italy and Spain supplied acute and convalescent COVID-19 samples. In each case, the material was cDNA or gDNA derived from T cells, B-cell-depleted T cells, or PBMCs.

V was shortened by 4 bases and J by 0 bases, with 11 bases between the two germline ends. The CDR3 is 16 residues long. Germline V gives CDR1 SGHTS, CDR2 YDEGEE. Original processing notes: Amplification of reference gene primers was used by the study to estimate nucleated cell counts. The assay was immunoSEQ multiplex PCR, and TCRdb's table has in-frame clones only and misses some. V and J calls and clone size come straight from that table; D and trimming were deduced from the DNA. Of 200,000 to 250,000 clones listed, roughly nine tenths are singletons. The receptor's source is a man between 25 and 39 years old with acute or convalescent COVID-19. Sequenced material: peripheral blood. The rearrangement joins TRBV5-8 to TRBJ2-6; TRBD1 might be the D (5 bases). The CDR3 DNA sequence: TGTGCCAGCAGCCAAGGACAATTCTCTGGGGCCAACGTCCTGACTTTC. It codes for CASSQGQFSGANVLTF.